A single sample is the source of the 14 T cell receptor beta chains below, sequenced in a study of shared clonotypes between healthy human individuals. Assay used: immunoSEQ multiplex PCR; TCRdb lists only in-frame clones, some missing. The sample holds around 2,000,000 clones, 90% to 95% seen once. Sequencing was performed on naive CD4+ T cells sorted from blood. Subset: CD45RA+ positively selected. These receptors were taken from a man between 18 and 35 years old in good health.

About this clone itself: The sample holds other DNA sequences that translate to the same CDR3. The J gene is TRBJ1-1, the V gene TRBV29-1, with 9 bases lining up with TRBD1. V was pared by 6 bases and J by 4 bases, with 6 bases of the junction left unmatched. The CDR3 covers 13 residues. Germline V gives CDR1 SQVTM, CDR2 ANQGSEA. CDR3 in DNA: TGCAGCGTGCGACAGGGGGGCGGCACTGAAGCTTTCTTT. It encodes CSVRQGGGTEAFF.

The chain uses TRBV29-1 and TRBJ2-3, with D uncertain. CDR1 and CDR2 (germline): SQVTM, ANQGSEA. The germline V and J ends were trimmed by 4 bases and 2 bases, with 16 bases remaining between them. This CDR3 comprises 15 residues. The CDR3 is CSVVLPRPSTDTQYF. The CDR3 DNA is TGCAGCGTTGTTTTGCCCCGACCTTCCACAGATACGCAGTATTTT.

Remarks on this clone: Other DNA sequences within the sample encode an identical CDR3. The J gene is TRBJ1-2, the V gene TRBV9; D call uncertain. CDR1 and CDR2 (germline): SGDLS, YYNGEE. Between the trimmed V and J ends, which lost 0 bases and 4 bases, there was a span of 4 bases. This CDR3 is 12 amino acids long. Here the CDR3 DNA reads TGTGCCAGCAGCGTAGAAGGCTATGGCTACACCTTC. Translating it yields CASSVEGYGYTF. The variable domain in full, completed from reference TRBV9 and TRBJ1-2, reads DSGVTQTPKHLITATGQRVTLRCSPRSGDLSVYWYQQSLDQGLQFLIQYYNGEERAKGNILERFSAQQFPDLHSELNLSSLELGDSALYFCASSVEGYGYTFGSGTRLTVV.

The chain couples TRBV10-1 to TRBJ2-7; possibly TRBD1 or TRBD2 for D (5 bases each). This CDR3 has 13 amino acids. The V gene lost 6 bases and the J gene lost 1 base, with 10 bases spanning the gap. Germline V gene sequence: CDR1 WNHNN, CDR2 SYGVQD (reference sequence). CDR3 sequence reads: CASREGRSYEQYF. CDR3 coding DNA: TGCGCCAGCAGAGAGGGACGGTCCTACGAGCAGTACTTC.

The gene calls are TRBV5-1 and TRBJ2-3; D might be TRBD2 (6 bases). V was trimmed by 5 bases and J by 1 base, leaving 14 bases between them. Germline V gene data show CDR1 as SGHRS and CDR2 as YFSETQ. The CDR3 contains 15 residues. Here the CDR3 reads CASRREASGTDTQYF. CDR3 in DNA: TGCGCCAGCAGGAGGGAGGCTAGCGGCACAGATACGCAGTATTTT.

The genes are TRBV28 and TRBJ2-3; D call uncertain. Germline V gene lookup returns CDR1 MDHEN and CDR2 SYDVKM. The ends were cut back, 2 bases at V and 6 bases at J, with 9 bases in the middle. There are 13 residues in the CDR3. CDR3 residues: CASSLLGVDTQYF. The DNA of the CDR3 is TGTGCCAGCAGTTTACTGGGTGTGGATACGCAGTATTTT.

The chain has TRBV9 and TRBJ2-7; possibly TRBD2 for D (6 bases). The ends were cut back, 0 bases at V and 6 bases at J, with 13 bases in the middle. This CDR3 has 14 amino acids. In germline, CDR1 is SGDLS, CDR2 YYNGEE. The chain's CDR3 is CASSVAEGAGEQYF. DNA for the CDR3: TGTGCCAGCAGCGTAGCTGAGGGAGCGGGCGAGCAGTACTTC.

V and J are TRBV5-4 and TRBJ2-7, with 10 bases that match TRBD1. The CDR3 spans 16 residues. Unmatched junction bases numbered 11, after V lost 4 bases and J lost 4 bases. CDR1 is SGHNT and CDR2 is YYREEE in the germline V gene (reference sequence). The CDR3 loop is CASSPDRDRGRYEQYF. The CDR3 coding sequence is TGTGCCAGCAGCCCAGACCGGGACAGGGGACGATACGAGCAGTACTTC.

V and J are TRBV15 and TRBJ1-4; no definite D call. V was pared by 3 bases and J by 4 bases, with 12 bases between. Germline-derived CDR1 and CDR2 are LNHNV and YYDKDF (reference sequence). The CDR3 contains 15 residues. The CDR3 nucleotides read TGTGCCACCAGCAGCGGACGGCTGGATAATGAAAAACTGTTTTTT. This gives the protein CATSSGRLDNEKLFF.

The chain has TRBV5-4 and TRBJ1-1; no clear D gene. The CDR3 covers 14 residues. The V and J ends lost 4 bases and 0 bases respectively, with 10 bases between them. The germline CDR1 and CDR2 sequences are SGHNT and YYREEE (reference sequence). The CDR3 sequence: CASSSEQLNTEAFF. DNA for the CDR3: TGTGCCAGCAGCAGCGAACAGCTGAACACTGAAGCTTTCTTT.

The chain recombines TRBV5-6 with TRBJ1-6, with 7 bases aligning to TRBD1. Trimming cost V 4 bases and J 10 bases; bases outside gene matches: 8. CDR3 length: 14 amino acids. Germline-derived CDR1 and CDR2 are SGHDT and YYEEEE. CDR3 residues: CASSHRQGYSPLHF. In nucleotides, the CDR3 is TGTGCCAGCAGCCATCGACAGGGTTACTCACCCCTCCACTTT.

This chain links TRBV19 with TRBJ1-5; D possibly corresponds to TRBD1 (6 bases). V lost 3 bases and J lost 5, with 8 bases in between. This CDR3 has 13 residues. Germline V lookup: CDR1 LNHDA, CDR2 SQIVND (reference sequence). The CDR3 region has the DNA TGTGCCAGTAGTATGGACAGTCATCAGCCCCAGCATTTT. Translation gives CASSMDSHQPQHF.

For this clone: Other nucleotide sequences from this sample produce the same CDR3. The chain joins TRBV29-1 to TRBJ1-1; TRBD1 might be the D (5 bases). Germline V gives CDR1 SQVTM, CDR2 ANQGSEA. Trimming pared 3 bases from V and 1 base from J, leaving 9 bases between. The length of the CDR3 is 13 residues. The CDR3 DNA reads as TGCAGCGTTGATCAGGGAACGAACACTGAAGCTTTCTTT. This gives the protein CSVDQGTNTEAFF. Full variable domain (outside the CDR3, taken from reference TRBV29-1 and TRBJ1-1): SAVISQKPSRDICQRGTSLTIQCQVDSQVTMMFWYRQQPGQSLTLIATANQGSEATYESGFVIDKFPISRPNLTFSTLTVSNMSPEDSSIYLCSVDQGTNTEAFFGQGTRLTVV.

This clone has just one count. The CDR3 reads CASSSPSPSTDTQYF. For the CDR3, the DNA is TGTGCCAGCAGTTCTCCTAGCCCTAGCACAGATACGCAGTATTTT. The rearrangement links TRBV27 to TRBJ2-3, with D possibly matching TRBD2 (5 bases). The length of the CDR3 is 15 residues. Germline V gives CDR1 MNHEY, CDR2 SMNVEV (reference sequence). Trimming removed 4 bases from V and 0 bases from J, with 11 bases in between.